The 22 T cell receptor beta chains presented below share a single source sample, sequenced in a study of cytomegalovirus exposure and HLA in healthy donors. 60 Vbeta and 13 Jbeta primers were used in PCR. Profiled with immunoSEQ multiplex PCR; TCRdb holds only in-frame clones, not every one. The data contain 170,000 or so clones, about 80% of them singletons. Sample: PBMCs. The receptors derive from a woman under 40 in good health and CMV-seronegative.

This chain uses TRBV4-1 with TRBJ1-5, with a weak D call TRBD1 (5 bases). The CDR3 has 15 residues. Trimming removed 2 bases at V and 0 bases at J, with 8 bases between. Per the germline V gene, CDR1 is MGHRA and CDR2 is YSYEKL. CDR3 coding DNA: TGCGCCAGCAGCCAAAAAGGGGATAGCAATCAGCCCCAGCATTTT. As protein: CASSQKGDSNQPQHF.

The rearrangement uses TRBV15 and TRBJ1-5, with D possibly TRBD1 on 5 matching bases. This CDR3 has 16 residues. Germline CDR1 reads LNHNV; CDR2 reads YYDKDF (reference sequence). The ends were cut back, 0 bases at V and 2 bases at J, with 11 bases in the middle. The CDR3 region has the DNA TGTGCCACCAGCAGAGATGCGGGGACGGGCAATCAGCCCCAGCATTTT. Residues: CATSRDAGTGNQPQHF.

The chain has TRBV5-4 and TRBJ2-7; 8 bases are a match to TRBD2. Germline-derived CDR1 and CDR2 are SGHNT and YYREEE (reference sequence). The V and J ends lost 2 bases and 3 bases, in that order; junction bases with no gene match: 13. The length of the CDR3 is 17 residues. CDR3 coding DNA: TGTGCCAGCAGCTTACAGGTCCTAGCGGGCGTCATCTACGAGCAGTACTTC. Translation gives CASSLQVLAGVIYEQYF.

This chain connects TRBV28 to TRBJ1-5, with D maybe TRBD1 (5 bases). With 2 bases removed from V and 11 bases from J, the gap between germline ends came to 16 bases. Germline V gives CDR1 MDHEN, CDR2 SYDVKM. This CDR3 region has 14 residues. CDR3 sequence (DNA): TGTGCCAGCAGTTTACCCCGTAGACAGCCCGCCCAGCATTTT. Translating it yields CASSLPRRQPAQHF.

This clone was detected a few times. The chain carries TRBV4-3 and TRBJ1-4, with D perhaps matching TRBD1 (5 bases). CDR3 length equals 17 residues. The V end lost 1 base, the J end lost 3 bases, and 15 bases lay between the germline ends. Germline V gene lookup returns CDR1 LGHNA and CDR2 YSLEER. The CDR3 nucleotides are TGCGCCAGCAGCCAAGGCCCCTCACAGGTGCCTAATGAAAAACTGTTTTTT. The encoded protein is CASSQGPSQVPNEKLFF.

This rearrangement joins TRBV28 to TRBJ2-4; 8 bases are a match to TRBD1. The CDR3 consists of 19 residues. CDR1 is MDHEN and CDR2 is SYDVKM in the germline V gene. The ends lost 0 bases at V and 8 bases at J; junction bases unmatched: 18. The CDR3 DNA reads as TGTGCCAGCAGTTTATGGCCGGCCAGGGGGCCGACATTTAAGCACATTCAGTACTTC. Translation gives CASSLWPARGPTFKHIQYF.

The V and J genes are TRBV11-2 and TRBJ2-2; possible D gene TRBD1, 6 bases. Looked up from germline, CDR1 is SGHAT and CDR2 is FQNNGV. The V end was cut by 2 bases, the J end by 7 bases, with 14 bases between. CDR3 length equals 15 residues. The CDR3 region has the DNA TGTGCCAGCAGCTTACCTACAGGGTACGTCGGGGAGCTGTTTTTT. Translated, it gives CASSLPTGYVGELFF.

This clone turned up a few times. CDR3 in DNA: TGTGCCAGCAGCCTCCGGGACAGGGGAAATCGTGAGCAGTTCTTC. The encoded protein is CASSLRDRGNREQFF. The gene calls are TRBV7-2 and TRBJ2-1, with 10 nucleotides matching TRBD1. V lost 5 bases to trimming and J lost 9 bases; unmatched junction nucleotides: 10. The CDR3 contains 15 residues. CDR1 SGHTA and CDR2 FQGNSA come from the germline V gene.

This chain uses TRBV4-3 with TRBJ2-7, with TRBD1 matching over 10 bases. The germline gives CDR1 LGHNA, CDR2 YSLEER. This CDR3 has 14 residues. J was trimmed by 4 bases and V by 4 bases; bases with no gene match: 4. The CDR3 loop reads CASSPGTGAYEQYF. CDR3 DNA sequence: TGCGCCAGCAGCCCAGGGACAGGGGCATACGAGCAGTACTTC.

The chain is built from TRBV4-3 and TRBJ1-6, with D uncertain. Deletions cut 1 base from V and 4 bases from J, with 14 bases between. The length of the CDR3 is 17 residues. Germline V CDR1 and CDR2: LGHNA, YSLEER. The CDR3, as DNA: TGCGCCAGCAGCCAAGGCCGGGGTAATAGTTATAATTCACCCCTCCACTTT. It translates to CASSQGRGNSYNSPLHF.

The chain uses TRBV11-2 and TRBJ2-1; TRBD2 agrees at 7 bases. The CDR3 is made up of 16 amino acids. Germline CDR1 is SGHAT and CDR2 is FQNNGV. Unmatched junction bases numbered 10, after V lost 2 bases and J lost 6 bases. The CDR3 sequence is CASSLSNGRKSNEQFF. The CDR3 region has the DNA TGTGCCAGCAGCTTATCGAACGGGAGGAAGAGCAATGAGCAGTTCTTC.

This chain joins TRBV10-3 and TRBJ2-5, with 8 bases that match TRBD2. Germline lookup yields CDR1 ENHRY and CDR2 SYGVKD. The CDR3 extends over 13 amino acids. J gave up 5 bases and V 6 bases, and 5 bases lay outside the gene matches. The chain's CDR3 is CAIRQAGDETQYF. The CDR3 nucleotides are TGTGCCATCAGGCAAGCGGGGGATGAGACCCAGTACTTC.

The V gene is TRBV7-9, the J gene TRBJ2-5; TRBD2 aligns across 10 bases. Matching the DNA end better, TRBJ2-7 makes the J call doubtful. The CDR3 is 15 residues long. CDR1 is SEHNR and CDR2 is FQNEAQ in the germline V gene (reference sequence). The chain's CDR3 is CASRSGLAGEYEQYF. The CDR3 DNA is TGTGCCAGCAGATCCGGGCTAGCGGGGGAATACGAGCAGTACTTC.

The chain carries TRBV19 and TRBJ2-5; tentative D call: TRBD1 (6 bases). V gave up 6 bases and J gave up 5 bases, with 13 bases separating them. Germline CDR1 is LNHDA and CDR2 is SQIVND (reference sequence). The length of the CDR3 is 13 residues. Here the CDR3 reads CASSRQVAETQYF. Written as DNA, the CDR3 is TGTGCCAGTAGCCGACAGGTGGCGGAGACCCAGTACTTC.

The V gene is TRBV25-1, the J gene TRBJ1-4; D might be TRBD1 (5 bases). Per germline, CDR1 MGHDK and CDR2 SYGVNS. CDR3 length: 14 residues. V was trimmed by 8 bases and J by 8 bases, leaving 18 bases between them. The CDR3 DNA follows: TGTGCCAGCCGCGGGGACCCCGAGAGCGAAAAACTGTTTTTT. Translation gives CASRGDPESEKLFF.

The V gene is TRBV5-6, the J gene TRBJ2-2; tentatively, D is TRBD1 (8 bases). Germline V gene lookup returns CDR1 SGHDT and CDR2 YYEEEE. The CDR3 contains 15 residues. The germline V and J ends were trimmed by 1 base and 3 bases, with 10 bases remaining between them. The chain's CDR3 is CASSLTGGDTGELFF. For the CDR3, the DNA is TGTGCCAGCAGCTTGACAGGGGGGGACACCGGGGAGCTGTTTTTT.

CDR3 in amino acids: CASSLTGQGETQYF. For the CDR3, the DNA is TGTGCCAGCAGCTTAACCGGACAGGGTGAGACCCAGTACTTC. V is TRBV7-6 and J is TRBJ2-5; 8 bases are shared with TRBD1. Per germline, CDR1 SGHVS and CDR2 FNYEAQ. This CDR3 is 14 amino acids long. V was clipped by 2 bases and J by 5 bases; unmatched bases: 4.

The chain employs TRBV27 and TRBJ1-2; D might be TRBD1 (6 bases). The V gene's germline CDR1 is MNHEY and CDR2 SMNVEV (reference sequence). The CDR3 totals 17 residues. Trimming took off 3 bases at V and 6 bases at J, with 23 bases between the two ends. The CDR3 DNA reads as TGTGCCAGCAGTTTTTACCCACCACCCGGGGGGCGGAATGGCTACACCTTC. Encoded protein: CASSFYPPPGGRNGYTF.

The chain employs TRBV4-3 and TRBJ2-7; TRBD1 agrees at 8 bases. The trim removed 0 bases at V and 3 bases at J, leaving 7 bases unmatched. The CDR3 is 16 amino acids. CDR1 and CDR2 from the germline V gene are LGHNA and YSLEER. Written as DNA, the CDR3 is TGCGCCAGCAGCCAAGAACGGCAGGGGGCGATCTACGAGCAGTACTTC. As protein: CASSQERQGAIYEQYF.

The V gene is TRBV9, the J gene TRBJ1-2; 8 nucleotides line up with TRBD1. The CDR3 runs to 19 residues. Trimming took 0 bases from V and 2 from J; bases not matched to a gene: 15. Germline V gene data show CDR1 as SGDLS and CDR2 as YYNGEE. The CDR3, as DNA: TGTGCCAGCAGCGTAGTCCCCTGGGGACAGGACGGGAAAAACTATGGCTACACCTTC. The encoded protein is CASSVVPWGQDGKNYGYTF.

The chain's CDR3 is CASSPLVGLAGRTDTQYF. The DNA of the CDR3 is TGTGCCAGCAGTCCTCTGGTGGGACTAGCGGGGAGGACAGATACGCAGTATTTT. This sequence joins TRBV28 and TRBJ2-3, with 13 bases fitting TRBD2. Germline values: CDR1 MDHEN, CDR2 SYDVKM. The CDR3 extends over 18 amino acids. V lost 5 bases and J lost 3; bases outside the gene matches: 11.

This chain connects TRBV28 to TRBJ1-2; D is possibly TRBD1 (5 bases). This CDR3 has 13 amino acids. Trimming removed 6 bases from V and 1 base from J, with 9 bases in between. Germline V gene lookup returns CDR1 MDHEN and CDR2 SYDVKM. CDR3 DNA sequence: TGTGCCAGCAGACTGGGGGGTAACTATGGCTACACCTTC. This translates into CASRLGGNYGYTF.